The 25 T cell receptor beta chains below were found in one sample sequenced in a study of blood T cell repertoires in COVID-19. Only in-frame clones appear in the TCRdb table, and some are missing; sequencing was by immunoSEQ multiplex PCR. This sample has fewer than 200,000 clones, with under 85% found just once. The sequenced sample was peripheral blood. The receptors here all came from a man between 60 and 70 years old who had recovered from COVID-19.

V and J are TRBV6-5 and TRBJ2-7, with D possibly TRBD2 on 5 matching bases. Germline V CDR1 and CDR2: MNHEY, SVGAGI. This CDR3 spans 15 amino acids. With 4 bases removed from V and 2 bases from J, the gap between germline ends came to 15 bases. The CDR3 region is CASSSQEETAYEQYF. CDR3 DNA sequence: TGTGCCAGCAGTTCCCAGGAGGAGACTGCCTACGAGCAGTACTTC.

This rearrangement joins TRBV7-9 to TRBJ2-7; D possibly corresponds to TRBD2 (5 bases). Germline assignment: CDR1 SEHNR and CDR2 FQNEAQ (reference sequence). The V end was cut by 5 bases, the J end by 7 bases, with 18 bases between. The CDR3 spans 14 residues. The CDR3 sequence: CASSATRDLGEQYF. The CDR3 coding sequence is TGTGCCAGCAGCGCGACGAGGGATCTGGGGGAGCAGTACTTC.

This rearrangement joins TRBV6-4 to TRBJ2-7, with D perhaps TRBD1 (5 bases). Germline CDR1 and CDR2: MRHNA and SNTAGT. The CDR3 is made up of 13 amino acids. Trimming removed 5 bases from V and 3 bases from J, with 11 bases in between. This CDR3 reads CASSHEQGYEQYF. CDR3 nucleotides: TGTGCCAGCAGTCACGAGCAGGGCTACGAGCAGTACTTC.

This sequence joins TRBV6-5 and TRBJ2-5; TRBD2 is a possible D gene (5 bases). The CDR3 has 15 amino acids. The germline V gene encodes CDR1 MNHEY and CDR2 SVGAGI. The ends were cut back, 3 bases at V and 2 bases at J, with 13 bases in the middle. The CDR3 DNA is TGTGCCAGCAGTTATGAAGGGAGTCCACAAGAGACCCAGTACTTC. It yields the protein CASSYEGSPQETQYF.

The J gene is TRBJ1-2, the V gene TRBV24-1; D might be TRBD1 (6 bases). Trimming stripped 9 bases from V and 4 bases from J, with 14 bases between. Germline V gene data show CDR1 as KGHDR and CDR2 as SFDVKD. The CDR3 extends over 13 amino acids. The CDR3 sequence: CATGRTGFYGYTF. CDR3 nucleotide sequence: TGTGCCACCGGAAGAACAGGGTTCTATGGCTACACCTTC.

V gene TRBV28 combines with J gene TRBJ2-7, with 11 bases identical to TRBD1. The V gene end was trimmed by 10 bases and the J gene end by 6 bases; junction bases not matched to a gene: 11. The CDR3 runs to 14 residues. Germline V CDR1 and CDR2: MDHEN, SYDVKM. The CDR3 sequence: CATRKGQGVGEQYF. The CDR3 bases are TGTGCCACCCGGAAGGGACAGGGGGTGGGCGAGCAGTACTTC. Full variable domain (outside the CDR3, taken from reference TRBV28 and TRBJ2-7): DVKVTQSSRYLVKRTGEKVFLECVQDMDHENMFWYRQDPGLGLRLIYFSYDVKMKEKGDIPEGYSVSREKKERFSLILESASTNQTSMYLCATRKGQGVGEQYFGPGTRLTVT.

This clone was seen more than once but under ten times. In DNA form, the CDR3 reads TGTGCCATCGGGCCGACCCGGAGGACGAACACCGGGGAGCTGTTTTTT. As protein: CAIGPTRRTNTGELFF. The chain combines TRBV10-3 with TRBJ2-2; maybe TRBD2 (5 bases). V was cut by 8 bases and J by 0 bases, with 16 bases left in between. The CDR3 is 16 amino acids. Germline CDR1 reads ENHRY; CDR2 reads SYGVKD.

In DNA form, the CDR3 reads TGTGCCAGCAGCTTAGGTACAATCACTGAAGCTTTCTTT. Amino acids: CASSLGTITEAFF. This chain joins TRBV7-6 and TRBJ1-1; D is uncertain. The germline V and J ends were trimmed by 1 base and 4 bases, with 7 bases remaining between them. The germline gives CDR1 SGHVS, CDR2 FNYEAQ. There are 13 residues in the CDR3. Full variable domain (outside the CDR3, taken from reference TRBV7-6 and TRBJ1-1): GAGVSQSPRYKVTKRGQDVALRCDPISGHVSLYWYRQALGQGPEFLTYFNYEAQQDKSGLPNDRFSAERPEGSISTLTIQRTEQRDSAMYRCASSLGTITEAFFGQGTRLTVV.

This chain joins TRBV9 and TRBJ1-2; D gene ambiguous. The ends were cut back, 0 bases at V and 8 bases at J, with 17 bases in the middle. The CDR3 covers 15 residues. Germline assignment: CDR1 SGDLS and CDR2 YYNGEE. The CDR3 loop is CASSVDLTLTSGYTF. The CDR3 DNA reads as TGTGCCAGCAGCGTAGACCTTACCCTCACTAGCGGCTACACCTTC. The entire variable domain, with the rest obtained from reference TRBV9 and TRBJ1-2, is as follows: DSGVTQTPKHLITATGQRVTLRCSPRSGDLSVYWYQQSLDQGLQFLIQYYNGEERAKGNILERFSAQQFPDLHSELNLSSLELGDSALYFCASSVDLTLTSGYTFGSGTRLTVV.

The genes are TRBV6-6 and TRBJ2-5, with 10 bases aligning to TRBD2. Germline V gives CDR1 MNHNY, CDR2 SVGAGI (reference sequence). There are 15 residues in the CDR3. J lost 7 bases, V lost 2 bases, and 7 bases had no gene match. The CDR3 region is CASSYDPSGGLTQYF. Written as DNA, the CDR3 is TGTGCCAGCAGTTACGACCCTAGCGGGGGCCTGACCCAGTACTTC.

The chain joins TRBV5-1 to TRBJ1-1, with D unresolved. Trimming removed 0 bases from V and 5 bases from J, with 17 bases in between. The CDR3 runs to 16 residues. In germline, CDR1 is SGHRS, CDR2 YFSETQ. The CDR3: CASSLGYSGERTEAFF. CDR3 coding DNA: TGCGCCAGCAGCTTGGGTTATAGCGGGGAGAGGACTGAAGCTTTCTTT.

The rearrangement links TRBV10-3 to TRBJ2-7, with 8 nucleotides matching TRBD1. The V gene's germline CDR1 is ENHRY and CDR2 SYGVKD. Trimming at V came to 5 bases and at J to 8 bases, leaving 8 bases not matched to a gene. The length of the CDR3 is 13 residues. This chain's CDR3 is CAISTGTGGQQYF. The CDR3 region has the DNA TGTGCCATCAGTACCGGGACAGGAGGACAGCAGTACTTC.

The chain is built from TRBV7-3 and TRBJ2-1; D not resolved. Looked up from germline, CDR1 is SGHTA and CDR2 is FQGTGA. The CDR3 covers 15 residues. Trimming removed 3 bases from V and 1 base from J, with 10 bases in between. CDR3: CASSLTIGSYNEQFF. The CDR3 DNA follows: TGTGCCAGCAGCTTGACGATCGGGTCCTACAATGAGCAGTTCTTC.

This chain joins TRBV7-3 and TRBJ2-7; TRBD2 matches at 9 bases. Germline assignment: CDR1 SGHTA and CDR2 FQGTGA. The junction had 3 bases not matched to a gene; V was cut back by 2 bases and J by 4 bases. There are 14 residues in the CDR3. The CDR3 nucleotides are TGTGCCAGCAGCTTAGCGGGGGGGCGGTACGAGCAGTACTTC. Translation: CASSLAGGRYEQYF.

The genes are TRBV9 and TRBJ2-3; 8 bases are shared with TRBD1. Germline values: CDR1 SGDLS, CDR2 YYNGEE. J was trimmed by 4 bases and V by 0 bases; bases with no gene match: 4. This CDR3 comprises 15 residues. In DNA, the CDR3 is TGTGCCAGCAGCGTAGTGTCAGGGGGCCCAGATACGCAGTATTTT. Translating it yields CASSVVSGGPDTQYF. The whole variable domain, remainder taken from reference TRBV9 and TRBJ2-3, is DSGVTQTPKHLITATGQRVTLRCSPRSGDLSVYWYQQSLDQGLQFLIQYYNGEERAKGNILERFSAQQFPDLHSELNLSSLELGDSALYFCASSVVSGGPDTQYFGPGTRLTVL.

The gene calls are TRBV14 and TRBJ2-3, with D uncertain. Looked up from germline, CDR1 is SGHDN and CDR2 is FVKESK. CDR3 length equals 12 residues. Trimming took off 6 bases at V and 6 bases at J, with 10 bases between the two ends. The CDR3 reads CASSLVSDTQYF. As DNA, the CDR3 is TGTGCCAGCAGTCTAGTCAGCGATACGCAGTATTTT.

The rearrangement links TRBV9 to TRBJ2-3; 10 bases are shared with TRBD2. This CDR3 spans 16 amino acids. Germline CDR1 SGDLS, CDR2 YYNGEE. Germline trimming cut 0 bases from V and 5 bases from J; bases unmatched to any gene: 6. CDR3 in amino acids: CASSVGTSGALDTQYF. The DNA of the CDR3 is TGTGCCAGCAGCGTAGGAACTAGCGGGGCCTTAGATACGCAGTATTTT.

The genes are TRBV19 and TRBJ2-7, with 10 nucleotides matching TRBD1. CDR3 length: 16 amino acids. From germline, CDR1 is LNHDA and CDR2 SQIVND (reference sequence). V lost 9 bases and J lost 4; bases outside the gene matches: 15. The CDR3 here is CASSREVGTGVYEQYF. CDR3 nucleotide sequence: TGTGCCAGCAGCCGGGAGGTGGGGACAGGGGTTTACGAGCAGTACTTC.

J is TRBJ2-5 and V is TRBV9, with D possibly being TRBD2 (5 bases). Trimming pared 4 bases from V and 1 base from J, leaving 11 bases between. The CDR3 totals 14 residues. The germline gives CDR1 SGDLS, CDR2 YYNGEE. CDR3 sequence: CASSSGLVQETQYF. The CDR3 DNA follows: TGTGCCAGCAGCAGTGGACTCGTCCAAGAGACCCAGTACTTC. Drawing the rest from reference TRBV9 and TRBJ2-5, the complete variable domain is DSGVTQTPKHLITATGQRVTLRCSPRSGDLSVYWYQQSLDQGLQFLIQYYNGEERAKGNILERFSAQQFPDLHSELNLSSLELGDSALYFCASSSGLVQETQYFGPGTRLLVL.

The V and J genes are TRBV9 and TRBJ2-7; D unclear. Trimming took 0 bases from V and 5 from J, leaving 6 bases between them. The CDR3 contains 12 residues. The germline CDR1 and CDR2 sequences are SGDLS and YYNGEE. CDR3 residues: CASSVADNEQYF. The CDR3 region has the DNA TGTGCCAGCAGCGTAGCTGACAACGAGCAGTACTTC.

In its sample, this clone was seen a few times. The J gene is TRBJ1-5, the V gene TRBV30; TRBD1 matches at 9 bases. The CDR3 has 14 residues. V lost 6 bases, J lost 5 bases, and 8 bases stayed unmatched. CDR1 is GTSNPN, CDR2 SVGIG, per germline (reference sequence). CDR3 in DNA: TGTGCCTGTTCGGGACAGGGAGGACATCAGCCCCAGCATTTT. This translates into CACSGQGGHQPQHF.

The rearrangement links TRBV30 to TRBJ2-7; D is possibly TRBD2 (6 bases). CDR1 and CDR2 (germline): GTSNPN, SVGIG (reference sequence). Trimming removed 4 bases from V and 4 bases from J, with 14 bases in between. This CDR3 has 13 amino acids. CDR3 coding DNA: TGTGCCTGGAAGCGGGCCCCAGGGTACGAGCAGTACTTC. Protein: CAWKRAPGYEQYF.

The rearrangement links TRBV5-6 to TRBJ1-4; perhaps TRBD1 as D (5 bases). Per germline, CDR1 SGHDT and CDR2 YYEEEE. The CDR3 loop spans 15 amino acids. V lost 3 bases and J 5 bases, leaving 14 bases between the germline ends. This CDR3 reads CASSYLTADNEKLFF. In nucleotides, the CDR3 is TGTGCCAGCAGCTATTTGACAGCTGACAATGAAAAACTGTTTTTT.

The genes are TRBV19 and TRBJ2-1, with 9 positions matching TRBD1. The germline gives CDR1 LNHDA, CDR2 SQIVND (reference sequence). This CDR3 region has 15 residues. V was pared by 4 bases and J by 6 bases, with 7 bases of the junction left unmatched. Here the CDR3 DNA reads TGTGCCAGTAGTACATGGACAGGGGTCGTCAATGAGCAGTTCTTC. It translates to CASSTWTGVVNEQFF. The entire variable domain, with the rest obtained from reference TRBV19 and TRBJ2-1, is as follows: DGGITQSPKYLFRKEGQNVTLSCEQNLNHDAMYWYRQDPGQGLRLIYYSQIVNDFQKGDIAEGYSVSREKKESFPLTVTSAQKNPTAFYLCASSTWTGVVNEQFFGPGTRLTVL.

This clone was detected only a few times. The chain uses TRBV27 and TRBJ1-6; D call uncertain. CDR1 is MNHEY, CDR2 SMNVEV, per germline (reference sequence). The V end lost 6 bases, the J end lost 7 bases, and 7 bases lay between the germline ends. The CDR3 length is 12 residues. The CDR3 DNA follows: TGTGCCAGCAGCCTCCTAAATTCACCCCTCCACTTT. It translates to CASSLLNSPLHF.